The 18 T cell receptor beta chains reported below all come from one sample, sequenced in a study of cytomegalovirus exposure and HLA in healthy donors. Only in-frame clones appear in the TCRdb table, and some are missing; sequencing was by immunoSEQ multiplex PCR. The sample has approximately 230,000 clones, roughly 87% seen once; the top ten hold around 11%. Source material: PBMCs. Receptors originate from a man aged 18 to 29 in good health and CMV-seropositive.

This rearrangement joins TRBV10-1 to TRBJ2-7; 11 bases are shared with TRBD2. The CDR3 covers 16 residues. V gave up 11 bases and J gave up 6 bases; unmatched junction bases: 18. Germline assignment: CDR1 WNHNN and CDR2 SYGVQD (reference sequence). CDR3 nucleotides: TGCGCCCCCTGGGTTAGCGGGAGGGGAACCGCTCCCGAGCAGTACTTC. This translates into CAPWVSGRGTAPEQYF.

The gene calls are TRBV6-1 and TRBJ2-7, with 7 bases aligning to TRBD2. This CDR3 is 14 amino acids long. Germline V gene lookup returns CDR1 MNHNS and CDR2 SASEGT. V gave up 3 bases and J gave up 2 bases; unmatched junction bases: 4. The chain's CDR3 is CASSDLAEPYEQYF. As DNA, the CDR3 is TGTGCCAGCAGTGACCTAGCGGAACCCTACGAGCAGTACTTC.

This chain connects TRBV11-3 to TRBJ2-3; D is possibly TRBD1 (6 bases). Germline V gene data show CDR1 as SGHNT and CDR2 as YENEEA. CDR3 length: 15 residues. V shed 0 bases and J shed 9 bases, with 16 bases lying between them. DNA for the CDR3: TGTGCCAGCAGCTTAGATAGCAGGGGCCAAGAGACGCAGTATTTT. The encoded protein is CASSLDSRGQETQYF.

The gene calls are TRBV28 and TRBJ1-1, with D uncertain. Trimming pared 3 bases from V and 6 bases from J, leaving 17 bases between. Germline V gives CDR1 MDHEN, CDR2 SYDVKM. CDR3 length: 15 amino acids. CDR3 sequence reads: CASSFRGPMSSEAFF. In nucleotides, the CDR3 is TGTGCCAGCAGTTTTCGAGGCCCCATGAGTTCTGAAGCTTTCTTT.

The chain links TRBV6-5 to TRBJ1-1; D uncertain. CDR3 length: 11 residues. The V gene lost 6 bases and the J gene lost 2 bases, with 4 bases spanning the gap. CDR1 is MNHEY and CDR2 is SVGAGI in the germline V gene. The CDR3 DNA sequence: TGTGCCAGCAGGTATAACACTGAAGCTTTCTTT. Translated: CASRYNTEAFF.

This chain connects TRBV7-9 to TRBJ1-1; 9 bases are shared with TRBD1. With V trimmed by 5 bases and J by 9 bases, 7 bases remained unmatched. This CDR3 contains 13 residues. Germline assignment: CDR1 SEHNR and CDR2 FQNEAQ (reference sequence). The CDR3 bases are TGTGCCAGCAGCACCTGGACAGGGGATAAAGCTTTCTTT. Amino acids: CASSTWTGDKAFF. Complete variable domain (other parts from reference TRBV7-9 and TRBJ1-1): DTGVSQNPRHKITKRGQNVTFRCDPISEHNRLYWYRQTLGQGPEFLTYFQNEAQLEKSRLLSDRFSAERPKGSFSTLEIQRTEQGDSAMYLCASSTWTGDKAFFGQGTRLTVV.

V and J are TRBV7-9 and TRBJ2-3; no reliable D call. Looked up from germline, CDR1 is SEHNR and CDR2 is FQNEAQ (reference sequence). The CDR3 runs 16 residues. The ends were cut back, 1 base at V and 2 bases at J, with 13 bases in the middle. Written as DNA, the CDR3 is TGTGCCAGCAGCTTAGAGGGCGGCGAGTCCACAGATACGCAGTATTTT. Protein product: CASSLEGGESTDTQYF.

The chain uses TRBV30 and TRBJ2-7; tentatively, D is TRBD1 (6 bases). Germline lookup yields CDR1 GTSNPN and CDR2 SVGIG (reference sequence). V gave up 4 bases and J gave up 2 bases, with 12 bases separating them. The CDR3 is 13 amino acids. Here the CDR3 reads CAWTQGNTYEQYF. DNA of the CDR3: TGTGCCTGGACGCAGGGGAATACCTACGAGCAGTACTTC.

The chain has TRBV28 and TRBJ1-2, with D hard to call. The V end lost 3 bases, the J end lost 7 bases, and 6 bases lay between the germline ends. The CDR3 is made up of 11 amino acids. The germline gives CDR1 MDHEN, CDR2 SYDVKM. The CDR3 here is CASSLSTGYTF. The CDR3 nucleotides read TGTGCCAGCAGTTTGAGTACTGGCTACACCTTC.

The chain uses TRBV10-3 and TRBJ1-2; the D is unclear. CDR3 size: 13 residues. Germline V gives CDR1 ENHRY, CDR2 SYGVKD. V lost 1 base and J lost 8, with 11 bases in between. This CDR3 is CAISELTEGGYTF. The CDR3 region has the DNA TGTGCCATCAGTGAGTTGACCGAGGGAGGCTACACCTTC.

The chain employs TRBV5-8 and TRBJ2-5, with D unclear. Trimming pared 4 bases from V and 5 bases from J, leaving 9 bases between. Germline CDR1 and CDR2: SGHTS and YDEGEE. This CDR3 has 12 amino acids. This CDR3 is CASSQVGETQYF. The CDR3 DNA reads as TGTGCCAGCAGCCAGGTCGGTGAGACCCAGTACTTC. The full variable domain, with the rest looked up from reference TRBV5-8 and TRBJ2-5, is EAGVTQSPTHLIKTRGQQATLRCSPISGHTSVYWYQQALGLGLQFLLWYDEGEERNRGNFPPRFSGRQFPNYSSELNVNALELEDSALYLCASSQVGETQYFGPGTRLLVL.

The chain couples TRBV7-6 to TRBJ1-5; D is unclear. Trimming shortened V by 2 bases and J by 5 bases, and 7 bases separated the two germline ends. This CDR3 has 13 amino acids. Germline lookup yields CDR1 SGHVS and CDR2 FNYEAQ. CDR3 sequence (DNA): TGTGCCAGCAGCTTATACCGGGATCAGCCCCAGCATTTT. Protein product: CASSLYRDQPQHF.

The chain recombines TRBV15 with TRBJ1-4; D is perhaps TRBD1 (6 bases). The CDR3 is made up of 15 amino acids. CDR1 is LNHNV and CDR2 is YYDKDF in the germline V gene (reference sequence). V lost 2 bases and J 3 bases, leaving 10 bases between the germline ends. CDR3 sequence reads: CATSRNTGSNEKLFF. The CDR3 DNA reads TGTGCCACCAGCAGAAACACAGGGTCTAATGAAAAACTGTTTTTT.

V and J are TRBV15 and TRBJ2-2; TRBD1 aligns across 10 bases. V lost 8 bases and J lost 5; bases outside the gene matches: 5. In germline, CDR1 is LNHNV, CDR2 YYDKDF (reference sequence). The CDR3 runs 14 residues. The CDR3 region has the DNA TGTGCCACCCATAAGGACAGGGGGACCGGGGAGCTGTTTTTT. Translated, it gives CATHKDRGTGELFF.

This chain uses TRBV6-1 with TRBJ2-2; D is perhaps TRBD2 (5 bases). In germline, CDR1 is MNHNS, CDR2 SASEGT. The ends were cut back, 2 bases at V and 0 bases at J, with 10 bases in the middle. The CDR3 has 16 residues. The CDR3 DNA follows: TGTGCCAGCAGTGAACCTTTTAGCGCGAACACCGGGGAGCTGTTTTTT. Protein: CASSEPFSANTGELFF.

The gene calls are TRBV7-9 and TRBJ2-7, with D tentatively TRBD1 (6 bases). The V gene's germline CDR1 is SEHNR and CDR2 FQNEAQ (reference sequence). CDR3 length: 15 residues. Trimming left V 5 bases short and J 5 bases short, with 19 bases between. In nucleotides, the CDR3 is TGTGCCAGCAGCGCACTACAGGGAGCGTTCCACGAGCAGTACTTC. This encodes CASSALQGAFHEQYF.

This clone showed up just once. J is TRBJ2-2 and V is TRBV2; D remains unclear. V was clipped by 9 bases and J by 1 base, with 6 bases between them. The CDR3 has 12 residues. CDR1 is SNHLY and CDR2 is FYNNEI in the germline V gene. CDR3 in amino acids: CARERNTGELFF. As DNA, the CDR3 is TGTGCCAGAGAGCGGAACACCGGGGAGCTGTTTTTT.

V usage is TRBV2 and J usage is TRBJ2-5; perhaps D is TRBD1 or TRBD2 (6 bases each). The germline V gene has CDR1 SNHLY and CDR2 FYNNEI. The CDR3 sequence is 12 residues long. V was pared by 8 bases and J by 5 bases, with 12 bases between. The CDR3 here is CASHRGGETQYF. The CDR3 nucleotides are TGTGCCAGCCACCGAGGGGGGGAGACCCAGTACTTC.